The 2 T cell receptor beta chains below were found in one sample sequenced in a study of blood T cells in healthy people across ages. It was with a sample-barcoded 5' primer and a J-beta primer mix that a second PCR of roughly 6 to 12 cycles was run. TCRdb ran MiXCR on the 5' RACE reads and lists one entry per CDR3 protein. Of about 640,000 distinct CDR3 sequences in the sample, roughly 58% are singletons; the top ten hold 30% to 40%. Specimen: blood. The receptors derive from a man in his sixties in good health.

This clonotype showed up just a few times. The CDR3 is CASSSPPYEQYF. For the CDR3, the DNA is TGTGCCAGCAGCTCACCCCCCTACGAGCAGTACTTC. J is TRBJ2-7 and V is TRBV5-5; D unresolved. The germline V gene has CDR1 SGHKS and CDR2 YYEKEE (reference sequence). The CDR3 length is 12 residues. V was trimmed by 3 bases and J by 2 bases, leaving 6 bases between them.

In its sample, this clonotype was seen a few times. This chain connects TRBV28 to TRBJ2-3, with D uncertain. Trimming shortened V by 7 bases and J by 2 bases, and 19 bases separated the two germline ends. The CDR3 runs to 16 residues. Germline assignment: CDR1 MDHEN and CDR2 SYDVKM. The DNA for the CDR3 is TGTGCCAGCATTCCCCCGGGCAGCCTGTACACAGATACGCAGTATTTT. Translation: CASIPPGSLYTDTQYF.